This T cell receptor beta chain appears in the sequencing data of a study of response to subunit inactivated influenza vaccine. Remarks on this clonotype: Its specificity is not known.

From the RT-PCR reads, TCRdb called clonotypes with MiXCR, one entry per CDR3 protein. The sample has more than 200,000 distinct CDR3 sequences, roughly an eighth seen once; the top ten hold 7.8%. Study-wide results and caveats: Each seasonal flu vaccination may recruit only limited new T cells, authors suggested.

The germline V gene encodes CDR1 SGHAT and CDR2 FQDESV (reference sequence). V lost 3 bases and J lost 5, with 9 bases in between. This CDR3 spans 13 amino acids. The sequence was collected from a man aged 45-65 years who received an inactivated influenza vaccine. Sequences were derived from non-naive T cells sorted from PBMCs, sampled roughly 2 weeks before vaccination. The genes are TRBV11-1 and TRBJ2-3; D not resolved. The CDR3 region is CASSFFGVDTQYF. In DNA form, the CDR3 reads TGTGCCAGCAGCTTTTTTGGAGTAGATACGCAGTATTTT.